These 17 T cell receptor beta chains were sequenced from one sample in a study of lymphopenia after photon versus proton radiotherapy. Some clones are missing from TCRdb's copy, which holds only in-frame ones; the method was immunoSEQ multiplex PCR. The data show roughly 45,000 clones, with approximately 83% seen just once and about 2% held by the top ten. The material was peripheral blood, obtained from a patient treated with photon-based radiotherapy. The source of these receptors is a middle-aged man with gastric cancer.

The chain carries TRBV9 and TRBJ2-3, with no clear D. CDR1 and CDR2 (germline): SGDLS, YYNGEE. Trimming left V 0 bases short and J 4 bases short, with 0 bases between. The CDR3 totals 11 residues. CDR3: CASSVADTQYF. CDR3 nucleotide sequence: TGTGCCAGCAGCGTAGCAGATACGCAGTATTTT. Filled out from reference TRBV9 and TRBJ2-3, the complete variable domain reads DSGVTQTPKHLITATGQRVTLRCSPRSGDLSVYWYQQSLDQGLQFLIQYYNGEERAKGNILERFSAQQFPDLHSELNLSSLELGDSALYFCASSVADTQYFGPGTRLTVL.

The V call is TRBV4-2, the J call TRBJ2-3; 10 nucleotides align to TRBD2. CDR3 length equals 15 residues. In germline, CDR1 is LGHNA, CDR2 YNFKEQ. The V gene end was trimmed by 6 bases and the J gene end by 3 bases; junction bases not matched to a gene: 6. CDR3 region: CASRNERGGTDTQYF. The CDR3 bases are TGTGCCAGCAGAAATGAGCGGGGGGGGACAGATACGCAGTATTTT.

This clone was detected once. The CDR3 here is CASRPDGNSPLHF. Written as DNA, the CDR3 is TGTGCCAGCAGGCCGGACGGTAATTCACCCCTCCACTTT. The V call is TRBV7-8, the J call TRBJ1-6; D is uncertain. The CDR3 is 13 amino acids. The V end lost 6 bases, the J end lost 6 bases, and 9 bases lay between the germline ends. The germline CDR1 and CDR2 sequences are SGHVS and FQNEAQ.

The J gene is TRBJ2-5, the V gene TRBV11-1, with 8 bases fitting TRBD1. This CDR3 comprises 14 residues. The junction had 3 bases not matched to a gene; V was cut back by 4 bases and J by 2 bases. Germline-derived CDR1 and CDR2 are SGHAT and FQDESV (reference sequence). Written as DNA, the CDR3 is TGTGCCAGCAGCTACCGGACAGGGCAAGAGACCCAGTACTTC. This gives the protein CASSYRTGQETQYF. Together with reference TRBV11-1 and TRBJ2-5, the CDR3 gives the full variable domain: EAEVAQSPRYKITEKSQAVAFWCDPISGHATLYWYRQILGQGPELLVQFQDESVVDDSQLPKDRFSAERLKGVDSTLKIQPAELGDSAMYLCASSYRTGQETQYFGPGTRLLVL.

This clone appeared a single time. The sample contains more than one DNA sequence encoding this CDR3. The chain recombines TRBV19 with TRBJ2-1, with D possibly matching TRBD2 (6 bases). The ends were cut back, 5 bases at V and 4 bases at J, with 9 bases in the middle. Germline lookup yields CDR1 LNHDA and CDR2 SQIVND (reference sequence). The CDR3 is 13 residues long. CDR3 sequence reads: CASSPRGYNEQFF. In DNA, the CDR3 is TGTGCCAGTAGTCCCCGGGGGTACAATGAGCAGTTCTTC.

The genes are TRBV7-3 and TRBJ2-5, with 7 bases identical to TRBD1. The CDR3 covers 11 residues. Looked up from germline, CDR1 is SGHTA and CDR2 is FQGTGA. The V gene end was trimmed by 5 bases and the J gene end by 9 bases; junction bases not matched to a gene: 3. The CDR3 sequence is CASSNGQAQYF. The CDR3 nucleotides are TGTGCCAGCAGCAACGGACAGGCCCAGTACTTC.

The V call is TRBV27, the J call TRBJ2-1; D unclear. CDR3 length equals 18 residues. Germline values: CDR1 MNHEY, CDR2 SMNVEV (reference sequence). V was shortened by 2 bases and J by 0 bases, with 17 bases between the two germline ends. CDR3 in amino acids: CASSLRALRASSYNEQFF. CDR3 bases: TGTGCCAGCAGTTTACGTGCACTAAGGGCGAGCTCCTACAATGAGCAGTTCTTC.

The chain has TRBV7-2 and TRBJ2-4; TRBD1 matches 8 bases. Trimming removed 5 bases from V and 0 bases from J; junction bases left unmatched: 6. Germline V gives CDR1 SGHTA, CDR2 FQGNSA. This CDR3 has 16 amino acids. CDR3 bases: TGTGCCAGCAGCCGTCGACAGGGGCTAGCCAAAAACATTCAGTACTTC. It specifies CASSRRQGLAKNIQYF.

The chain couples TRBV5-1 to TRBJ1-4, with D perhaps TRBD1 (5 bases). Germline V lookup: CDR1 SGHRS, CDR2 YFSETQ. CDR3 length: 16 residues. V lost 2 bases and J 5 bases, leaving 16 bases between the germline ends. For the CDR3, the DNA is TGCGCCAGCAGCTTTGGGGCAGGGCTTCGGAATGAAAAACTGTTTTTT. This translates into CASSFGAGLRNEKLFF.

This rearrangement joins TRBV5-1 to TRBJ2-5, with D perhaps matching TRBD2 (6 bases). This CDR3 region has 14 residues. V was pared by 2 bases and J by 6 bases, with 14 bases between. CDR1 is SGHRS and CDR2 is YFSETQ in the germline V gene. Written as DNA, the CDR3 is TGCGCCAGCAGCTTCATCCTGGAGGGGAAGACCCAGTACTTC. Protein sequence: CASSFILEGKTQYF.

The chain carries TRBV11-3 and TRBJ2-7; 9 nucleotides align to TRBD1. The CDR3 loop spans 13 amino acids. Per the germline V gene, CDR1 is SGHNT and CDR2 is YENEEA. Germline trimming cut 5 bases from V and 2 bases from J; bases unmatched to any gene: 1. The CDR3 sequence: CASSRTGAYEQYF. The CDR3 nucleotides read TGTGCCAGCAGCCGGACAGGGGCCTACGAGCAGTACTTC.

J is TRBJ1-3 and V is TRBV9; D call uncertain. Germline V gene sequence: CDR1 SGDLS, CDR2 YYNGEE. The CDR3 is made up of 15 amino acids. V lost 0 bases, J lost 0 bases, and 7 bases lay in between. This CDR3 is CASSVAWGSGNTIYF. In DNA form, the CDR3 reads TGTGCCAGCAGCGTAGCGTGGGGCTCTGGAAACACCATATATTTT.

The chain recombines TRBV4-1 with TRBJ2-7, with 10 bases fitting TRBD1. The CDR3 spans 12 residues. Germline loops: CDR1 MGHRA, CDR2 YSYEKL. J gave up 7 bases and V 5 bases, and 2 bases lay outside the gene matches. CDR3 nucleotides: TGCGCCAGCAGCGGGACAGGGGAAGAGCAGTACTTC. Its translation: CASSGTGEEQYF.

The chain carries TRBV4-2 and TRBJ2-1, with D perhaps matching TRBD1 or TRBD2 (5 bases each). V lost 0 bases, J lost 10 bases, and 13 bases lay in between. The CDR3 length is 14 residues. Germline lookup yields CDR1 LGHNA and CDR2 YNFKEQ. CDR3 region: CASSQESSGREQFF. The CDR3 coding sequence is TGTGCCAGCAGCCAAGAAAGTTCGGGACGGGAGCAGTTCTTC.

This sequence joins TRBV14 and TRBJ1-4, with TRBD1 identical over 7 bases. Germline CDR1 reads SGHDN; CDR2 reads FVKESK. CDR3 length: 15 residues. V trimming: 1 base; J trimming: 12 bases; junction bases outside the gene matches: 11. The CDR3 DNA reads TGTGCCAGCAGCCAAGCTCTGGCAGGGGGAGAAGAACTGTTTTTT. Protein: CASSQALAGGEELFF.

V is TRBV9 and J is TRBJ2-3; possibly TRBD1 for D (5 bases). The CDR3 runs 17 residues. Trimming took 0 bases from V and 2 from J, leaving 16 bases between them. Germline-derived CDR1 and CDR2 are SGDLS and YYNGEE. CDR3 sequence: CASSVGLQQGVTDTQYF. The CDR3 DNA follows: TGTGCCAGCAGCGTAGGGCTCCAGCAAGGGGTCACAGATACGCAGTATTTT.

The rearrangement links TRBV5-6 to TRBJ2-5, with D tentatively TRBD2 (6 bases). The V end was cut by 3 bases, the J end by 5 bases, with 20 bases between. The V gene's germline CDR1 is SGHDT and CDR2 YYEEEE. This CDR3 region has 16 residues. The CDR3 protein is CASSSSLGGALETQYF. CDR3 in DNA: TGTGCCAGCAGCTCCTCTCTTGGAGGGGCCCTGGAGACCCAGTACTTC. Full variable domain (missing parts from reference TRBV5-6 and TRBJ2-5): DAGVTQSPTHLIKTRGQQVTLRCSPKSGHDTVSWYQQALGQGPQFIFQYYEEEERQRGNFPDRFSGHQFPNYSSELNVNALLLGDSALYLCASSSSLGGALETQYFGPGTRLLVL.